The rows below give T cell receptor beta chains drawn from one sample of a study of CD8 T cells in ankylosing spondylitis. TCRdb re-called the 5' RACE reads through MiXCR, storing one row per CDR3 protein. The data show 200,000 to 250,000 distinct CDR3 sequences, about 10% seen once. Sequenced input: blood, either unsorted or a sorted T cell fraction (not recorded which). The origin of the receptors is a male donor with ankylosing spondylitis or in good health (not recorded which). Both conserved end residues are part of each CDR3. The D gene is left open where the match is weak. Rows may omit the clone size; those that give it use once, few, many or a size class.

j_call d_call v_call clone_size cdr3_length cdr3_aa cdr3_nt
TRBJ2-1 TRBD2 TRBV20-1 many 14 CSARAPIAGNEQFF TGCAGTGCTAGAGCCCCCATAGCGGGGAATGAGCAGTTCTTC
TRBJ2-2 TRBD1 TRBV5-6 many 15 CASSSRDRSVGELFF TGTGCCAGCAGCTCCCGGGACAGAAGCGTCGGGGAGCTGTTTTTT
TRBJ2-5 TRBD1 TRBV27 few 16 CASSLSLTGGQETQYF TGTGCCAGCAGTTTATCCTTGACAGGGGGCCAAGAGACCCAGTACTTC
TRBJ2-7 - TRBV12-3/TRBV12-4 few 15 CASSFTPDRSYEQYF TGTGCCAGCAGTTTCACTCCAGACAGATCCTACGAGCAGTACTTC
TRBJ2-3 - TRBV11-2 few 13 CASYRGAGDTQYF TGTGCCAGCTACCGGGGGGCCGGAGATACGCAGTATTTT
TRBJ2-3 - TRBV12-3/TRBV12-4 few 16 CASSFAGHPSTDTQYF TGTGCCAGCAGTTTTGCTGGACACCCTAGCACAGATACGCAGTATTTT
TRBJ1-1 - TRBV12-3/TRBV12-4 few 13 CASSLGPDTEAFF TGTGCCAGCAGTTTAGGCCCGGACACTGAAGCTTTCTTT
TRBJ2-1 TRBD1 TRBV28 - 14 CASSYRGFYNEQFF TGTGCCAGCTCTTACAGGGGGTTCTACAATGAGCAGTTCTTC
TRBJ2-7 TRBD2 TRBV12-3/TRBV12-4 - 15 CASSPRGGGSYEQYF TGTGCCAGCAGCCCAAGGGGCGGGGGTTCCTACGAGCAGTACTTC
TRBJ2-2 - TRBV12-3/TRBV12-4 once 15 CASGLKGWNTGELFF TGTGCCAGCGGTTTGAAGGGGTGGAACACCGGGGAGTTGTTTTTT
TRBJ1-5 - TRBV20-1 many 16 CSARGDGRYSNQPQHF TGCAGTGCTAGGGGAGACGGACGTTATAGCAATCAGCCCCAGCATTTT
TRBJ2-2 - TRBV29-1 many 14 CSVGGQGWTGELFF TGCAGCGTTGGGGGGCAGGGGTGGACCGGGGAGCTGTTTTTT
TRBJ1-2 - TRBV3-1 many 12 CASRSRGGVYTF TGTGCCAGCAGATCACGGGGGGGAGTTTACACCTTC
TRBJ2-1 TRBD1 TRBV5-6 many 16 CASSPDRGFAYNEQFF TGTGCCAGCAGCCCTGACAGGGGTTTCGCCTACAATGAGCAGTTCTTC
TRBJ1-2 - TRBV6-5 many 12 CASSPTGYGYTF TGTGCCAGCAGTCCCACGGGGTATGGCTACACCTTC
TRBJ2-2 TRBD1 TRBV6-5 - 15 CASSSGGSYTGELFF TGTGCCAGCAGTTCAGGGGGCAGTTACACCGGGGAGCTGTTTTTT
TRBJ2-7 TRBD1 TRBV11-2 many 18 CASSSPVPGQGRSYEQYF TGTGCCAGCAGCTCACCTGTCCCCGGACAGGGGCGCTCCTACGAGCAGTACTTC
TRBJ2-7 - TRBV20-1 - 15 CSARDFRTEAYEQYF TGCAGTGCTAGAGATTTTAGGACCGAAGCCTACGAGCAGTACTTC
TRBJ2-1 - TRBV2 - 14 CASNGPTSYNEQFF TGTGCCAGCAACGGACCTACCTCCTACAATGAGCAGTTCTTC
TRBJ2-1 TRBD1 TRBV29-1 many 15 CSITLTGGIYNEQFF TGCAGCATCACCCTGACAGGGGGCATCTACAATGAGCAGTTCTTC
TRBJ1-1 TRBD1 TRBV5-1 many 17 CASTQGTGRIGYTEAFF TGCGCCAGCACCCAAGGGACAGGGAGGATAGGTTACACGGAAGCTTTCTTT
TRBJ1-4 - TRBV5-1 many 14 CASSLEGNNEKLFF TGCGCCAGCAGCTTGGAGGGAAACAATGAAAAACTGTTTTTT
TRBJ2-7 - TRBV9 many 16 CASSVFRDTGTYEQYF TGTGCCAGCAGCGTGTTCCGGGACACCGGGACCTACGAGCAGTACTTC
TRBJ2-6 - TRBV6-5 many 14 CASSYSSGANVLTF TGTGCCAGCAGTTACTCCTCTGGGGCCAACGTCCTGACTTTC
TRBJ2-2 - TRBV12-3/TRBV12-4 many 12 CASRQEPGELFF TGTGCCAGCAGACAGGAACCCGGGGAGCTGTTTTTT
TRBJ2-6 - TRBV9 many 19 CASSVNPPGPTSGANVLTF TGTGCCAGCAGCGTAAATCCCCCAGGGCCCACCTCTGGGGCCAACGTCCTGACTTTC
TRBJ2-1 TRBD2 TRBV20-1 many 15 CSATSGNPAYNEQFF TGCAGTGCTACAAGCGGGAACCCGGCCTACAATGAGCAGTTCTTC
TRBJ2-1 - TRBV20-1 many 11 CSASRNNEQFF TGCAGTGCTAGCCGCAACAATGAGCAGTTCTTC
TRBJ2-3 - TRBV7-9 many 15 CASSLLGQSTDTQYF TGTGCCAGCAGCTTACTTGGACAGAGCACAGATACGCAGTATTTT
TRBJ2-5 - TRBV12-3/TRBV12-4 many 13 CASQPGGQETQYF TGTGCCAGCCAACCGGGGGGCCAGGAGACCCAGTACTTC
TRBJ2-7 - TRBV7-6 many 14 CASSALAEVNEQYF TGTGCCAGCAGCGCTTTGGCGGAGGTGAACGAGCAGTACTTC
TRBJ1-4 - TRBV5-1 many 16 CASSLGGPRDGEKLFF TGCGCCAGCAGCTTGGGAGGGCCCAGGGATGGTGAAAAACTGTTTTTT
TRBJ2-7 - TRBV11-2 many 17 CASSPTLRQGLSYEQYF TGTGCCAGCAGCCCCACTTTACGGCAGGGCTTATCCTACGAGCAGTACTTC
TRBJ1-4 TRBD1 TRBV30 - 19 CAWTTETYAQTGSNEKLFF TGTGCCTGGACCACAGAAACCTACGCCCAGACAGGGTCCAATGAAAAACTGTTTTTT
TRBJ2-7 - TRBV5-1 many 14 CASSQGTDTYEQYF TGCGCCAGCAGCCAGGGGACGGATACCTACGAGCAGTACTTC
TRBJ1-1 - TRBV28 many 17 CASSRPSGLLIHTEAFF TGTGCCAGCAGTCGACCCTCGGGACTCCTTATACACACTGAAGCTTTCTTT
TRBJ2-1 - TRBV12-3/TRBV12-4 few 15 CASSFRASSVNEQFF TGTGCCAGCAGTTTTCGGGCCTCATCGGTCAATGAGCAGTTCTTC
TRBJ2-7 - TRBV6-1 many 14 CASSEGLGPYEQYF TGTGCCAGCAGTGAAGGGCTGGGTCCCTACGAGCAGTACTTC
TRBJ2-5 TRBD2 TRBV30 many 16 CAWSGSERGGEETQYF TGTGCCTGGAGTGGTAGCGAGCGGGGGGGCGAAGAGACCCAGTACTTC
TRBJ1-1 - TRBV6-5 - 17 CASSYSPWAGRNTEAFF TGTGCCAGCAGTTACTCCCCCTGGGCAGGGAGGAACACTGAAGCTTTCTTT
TRBJ1-1 TRBD1 TRBV20-1 - 14 CSARLAGTDTEAFF TGCAGTGCTAGATTGGCAGGGACAGACACTGAAGCTTTCTTT
TRBJ2-4 TRBD1 TRBV12-3/TRBV12-4 few 16 CASSGQGLGSKNIQYF TGTGCCAGCAGTGGACAGGGACTGGGGTCCAAAAACATTCAGTACTTC
TRBJ1-3 - TRBV7-3 - 15 CASSLGGRSGNTIYF TGTGCCAGCAGCTTAGGGGGACGCTCTGGAAACACCATATATTTT
TRBJ2-1 - TRBV5-1 few 15 CASSLEGREDNEQFF TGCGCCAGCAGCTTGGAGGGCAGGGAGGACAATGAGCAGTTCTTC
TRBJ2-1 TRBD2 TRBV11-1 many 18 CASSSETAGRGAHNEQFF TGTGCCAGCAGCTCCGAGACGGCCGGGCGGGGGGCCCACAATGAGCAGTTCTTC
TRBJ2-1 TRBD2 TRBV7-3 - 18 CASSMTSGGPGSYNEQFF TGTGCCAGCAGCATGACTAGCGGGGGGCCGGGCTCCTACAATGAGCAGTTCTTC
TRBJ2-1 - TRBV21-1 few 15 CASRSPRGSYNEQFF TGTGCCAGCAGAAGTCCTCGTGGCTCCTACAATGAGCAGTTCTTC
TRBJ2-7 - TRBV7-2 many 14 CASSLPGGGYEQYF TGTGCCAGCAGCTTACCAGGGGGGGGATACGAGCAGTACTTC
TRBJ1-2 TRBD1 TRBV7-2 - 16 CASSFRTGAPNYGYTF TGTGCCAGCAGCTTTCGTACAGGGGCTCCTAACTATGGCTACACCTTC
TRBJ1-1 - TRBV20-1 many 13 CSGYGTGNTEAFF TGCAGTGGCTACGGAACAGGGAACACTGAAGCTTTCTTT
TRBJ1-1 - TRBV20-1 many 13 CSARARIGGEAFF TGCAGTGCTAGAGCAAGGATAGGGGGTGAAGCTTTCTTT
TRBJ2-5 - TRBV10-3 - 13 CAISGTGLETQYF TGTGCCATCAGTGGCACAGGCCTAGAGACCCAGTACTTC